The 22 T cell receptor beta chains listed next were all sequenced from one sample in a study of control samples from healthy donors and cancer patients. Profiling relied on immunoSEQ multiplex PCR, and the TCRdb table lists in-frame clones only, not all of them. Of 150,000 to 200,000 clones listed, 91% are singletons. Source material: blood. The receptors come from a woman in her twenties or thirties in good health.

The CDR3 nucleotides read TGTGCCAGCAGCTTGACAGGGGGCGATAACTATGGCTACACCTTC. The encoded protein is CASSLTGGDNYGYTF. J is TRBJ1-2 and V is TRBV7-3, with 10 nucleotides matching TRBD1. Germline CDR1 is SGHTA and CDR2 is FQGTGA. Losses at the gene ends were 3 bases for V and 1 base for J; bases not matched to a gene: 2. This CDR3 comprises 15 residues.

This rearrangement joins TRBV1 to TRBJ2-5; the table gives TRBD2 as D, unverified against the DNA. TRBV1 is designated a pseudogene. CDR3 length equals 17 residues. This CDR3 reads CTSSHPSGTSGEETQYF. DNA for the CDR3: TGCACCAGCAGCCACCCCTCCGGGACTAGCGGAGAGGAGACCCAGTACTTC.

The chain has TRBV4-1 and TRBJ1-2; possible D gene TRBD1, 5 bases. The CDR3 consists of 14 residues. V lost 0 bases and J lost 4, with 9 bases in between. Per the germline V gene, CDR1 is MGHRA and CDR2 is YSYEKL. The CDR3 nucleotides are TGCGCCAGCAGCCAAGATGGGACGGGCTATGGCTACACCTTC. Translating it yields CASSQDGTGYGYTF.

The chain recombines TRBV6-5 with TRBJ1-5, with a possible D match to TRBD1 (5 bases). V lost 6 bases and J 6 bases, leaving 12 bases between the germline ends. CDR1 and CDR2 (germline): MNHEY, SVGAGI. The CDR3 sequence is 13 residues long. The CDR3 reads CASRARESQPQHF. The CDR3 bases are TGTGCCAGCAGGGCCAGGGAGAGTCAGCCCCAGCATTTT.

The CDR3 bases are TGTGCCAGCAGAATGGACAGGGGCAATCAGCCCCAGCATTTT. It translates to CASRMDRGNQPQHF. The chain recombines TRBV6-5 with TRBJ1-5; 8 bases are a match to TRBD1. Losses at the gene ends were 6 bases for V and 2 bases for J; bases not matched to a gene: 3. CDR3 length: 14 amino acids. In germline, CDR1 is MNHEY, CDR2 SVGAGI.

The chain couples TRBV21-1 to TRBJ1-6; the table's D gene call, TRBD1, was not cross checked with the DNA. TRBV21-1 counts as a pseudogene. The CDR3 loop spans 17 amino acids. CDR3 sequence reads: CASSKQRGQGVNSPLHF. DNA for the CDR3: TGTGCCAGCAGCAAGCAAAGAGGGCAGGGGGTAAATTCACCCCTCCACTTT.

This rearrangement joins TRBV7-2 to TRBJ1-2; 9 positions agree with TRBD1. In germline, CDR1 is SGHTA, CDR2 FQGNSA. After removal of 5 bases from V and 0 bases from J, the junction contained 7 bases not matched to a gene. The CDR3 is 16 amino acids. DNA for the CDR3: TGTGCCAGCAGCCCAAGCCGGACAGGGGCTAACTATGGCTACACCTTC. It yields the protein CASSPSRTGANYGYTF. The variable domain in full, completed from reference TRBV7-2 and TRBJ1-2, reads GAGVSQSPSNKVTEKGKDVELRCDPISGHTALYWYRQSLGQGLEFLIYFQGNSAPDKSGLPSDRFSAERTGGSVSTLTIQRTQQEDSAVYLCASSPSRTGANYGYTFGSGTRLTVV.

With respect to this clone: This sample includes further DNA sequences coding for the same CDR3. The rearrangement links TRBV30 to TRBJ1-1; D is uncertain. The germline V and J ends were trimmed by 0 bases and 1 base, with 6 bases remaining between them. The CDR3 has 13 residues. The germline CDR1 and CDR2 sequences are GTSNPN and SVGIG (reference sequence). The CDR3 sequence: CAWSVLGNTEAFF. CDR3 sequence (DNA): TGTGCCTGGAGTGTACTCGGGAACACTGAAGCTTTCTTT.

This chain connects TRBV11-1 to TRBJ2-1; the match to TRBD2 covers 10 bases. The CDR3 extends over 16 amino acids. V shed 5 bases, J shed 10 bases, and the junction held 14 bases outside the gene matches. Germline V lookup: CDR1 SGHAT, CDR2 FQDESV (reference sequence). The CDR3 sequence: CASSPLAGEGVGEQFF. As DNA, the CDR3 is TGTGCCAGCAGCCCTCTAGCGGGAGAGGGGGTTGGAGAGCAGTTCTTC.

This chain joins TRBV5-4 and TRBJ1-1; D call uncertain. V lost 4 bases, J lost 0 bases, and 7 bases lay in between. The germline gives CDR1 SGHNT, CDR2 YYREEE (reference sequence). The CDR3 loop spans 13 amino acids. The CDR3: CASSGSMNTEAFF. CDR3 bases: TGTGCCAGCAGCGGGTCCATGAACACTGAAGCTTTCTTT.

This chain uses TRBV6-5 with TRBJ2-1; D possibly matches TRBD1 or TRBD2 (6 bases each). CDR1 is MNHEY, CDR2 SVGAGI, per germline. Trimming pared 4 bases from V and 2 bases from J, leaving 15 bases between. This CDR3 is 16 amino acids long. The CDR3 loop is CASSFSSGAPYNEQFF. The CDR3 bases are TGTGCCAGCAGTTTCTCCTCGGGGGCCCCCTACAATGAGCAGTTCTTC.

The gene calls are TRBV5-1 and TRBJ1-3; no firm D call. This CDR3 region has 14 residues. Trimming shortened V by 4 bases and J by 0 bases, and 8 bases separated the two germline ends. CDR1 is SGHRS and CDR2 is YFSETQ in the germline V gene. CDR3 DNA: TGCGCCAGCAGCCCGACCGCCTCTGGAAACACCATATATTTT. It specifies CASSPTASGNTIYF.

V is TRBV5-4 and J is TRBJ1-1; the D is unclear. CDR1 SGHNT and CDR2 YYREEE come from the germline V gene (reference sequence). Trimming shortened V by 0 bases and J by 0 bases, and 6 bases separated the two germline ends. The CDR3 runs 14 residues. The DNA of the CDR3 is TGTGCCAGCAGCTTGGGGGTCCTGAACACTGAAGCTTTCTTT. It specifies CASSLGVLNTEAFF. The variable domain in full, completed from reference TRBV5-4 and TRBJ1-1, reads ETGVTQSPTHLIKTRGQQVTLRCSSQSGHNTVSWYQQALGQGPQFIFQYYREEENGRGNFPPRFSGLQFPNYSSELNVNALELDDSALYLCASSLGVLNTEAFFGQGTRLTVV.

V usage is TRBV3-1 (or the pseudogene TRBV3-2) and J usage is TRBJ2-7; the match to TRBD2 covers 8 bases. This CDR3 is 15 amino acids long. CDR1 LGHDT and CDR2 YNNKEL come from the germline V gene (reference sequence). Unmatched junction bases numbered 10, after V lost 2 bases and J lost 7 bases. DNA for the CDR3: TGTGCCAGCAGCCAAACCCCAGCGGGAGCGGATGAGCAGTACTTC. Residues: CASSQTPAGADEQYF.

The chain recombines TRBV10-3 with TRBJ2-3; tentative D call: TRBD2 (5 bases). The length of the CDR3 is 15 residues. CDR1 ENHRY and CDR2 SYGVKD come from the germline V gene. The V end was cut by 2 bases, the J end by 2 bases, with 11 bases between. CDR3 DNA: TGTGCCATCAGTGAGGAGGAGGTTACCACAGATACGCAGTATTTT. Its protein is CAISEEEVTTDTQYF.

The chain carries TRBV7-8 and TRBJ1-2; TRBD1 is a possible D gene (6 bases). The CDR3 loop spans 13 amino acids. Per the germline V gene, CDR1 is SGHVS and CDR2 is FQNEAQ. Trimming took off 5 bases at V and 5 bases at J, with 12 bases between the two ends. For the CDR3, the DNA is TGTGCCAGCAGCCCCGGGACAACTTATGGCTACACCTTC. Protein product: CASSPGTTYGYTF.

The CDR3 nucleotides are TGTGCCAGCAGTTACTCTGGGTACTCTGGAAACACCATATATTTT. Translated: CASSYSGYSGNTIYF. V usage is TRBV6-6 and J usage is TRBJ1-3; D is uncertain. The germline V gene has CDR1 MNHNY and CDR2 SVGAGI (reference sequence). The CDR3 totals 15 residues. V gave up 0 bases and J gave up 0 bases, with 6 bases separating them.

The rearrangement links TRBV3-1 (or the pseudogene TRBV3-2) to TRBJ2-3; 12 bases fit TRBD1. The CDR3 runs 15 residues. The junction had 3 bases not matched to a gene; V was cut back by 4 bases and J by 4 bases. Germline-derived CDR1 and CDR2 are LGHDT and YNNKEL (reference sequence). CDR3 in DNA: TGTGCCAGCAGCCCTCGGGACAGGGGGCCAGATACGCAGTATTTT. Its protein product is CASSPRDRGPDTQYF.

The chain couples TRBV10-3 to TRBJ2-4; 10 bases fit TRBD2. V gave up 4 bases and J gave up 0 bases; unmatched junction bases: 0. Per germline, CDR1 ENHRY and CDR2 SYGVKD. This CDR3 has 15 amino acids. The CDR3 DNA is TGTGCCATCAGTGGACTAGCGGGAGCCAAAAACATTCAGTACTTC. This codes for CAISGLAGAKNIQYF.

The chain joins TRBV5-4 to TRBJ2-3, with 12 bases matching TRBD2. Germline-derived CDR1 and CDR2 are SGHNT and YYREEE (reference sequence). There are 15 residues in the CDR3. The V segment lost 4 bases and the J segment 4 bases; nucleotides outside the gene matches: 4. CDR3: CASSLLAGGADTQYF. The DNA for the CDR3 is TGTGCCAGCAGCCTACTAGCGGGGGGCGCAGATACGCAGTATTTT.

The J gene is TRBJ2-4, the V gene TRBV7-2; D call uncertain. V was pared by 3 bases and J by 8 bases, with 5 bases between. CDR3 size: 11 residues. In germline, CDR1 is SGHTA, CDR2 FQGNSA. CDR3 sequence: CASSFSYIQYF. The CDR3 DNA reads as TGTGCCAGCAGCTTCAGCTACATTCAGTACTTC. The full variable domain, with the rest looked up from reference TRBV7-2 and TRBJ2-4, is GAGVSQSPSNKVTEKGKDVELRCDPISGHTALYWYRQSLGQGLEFLIYFQGNSAPDKSGLPSDRFSAERTGGSVSTLTIQRTQQEDSAVYLCASSFSYIQYFGAGTRLSVL.

The chain carries TRBV19 and TRBJ1-5, with D possibly matching TRBD1 (6 bases). There are 12 residues in the CDR3. Germline lookup yields CDR1 LNHDA and CDR2 SQIVND (reference sequence). The V end was cut by 6 bases, the J end by 5 bases, with 8 bases between. This CDR3 reads CASRQGYQPQHF. CDR3 bases: TGTGCCAGTAGACAGGGCTATCAGCCCCAGCATTTT. The complete variable domain, with remaining parts taken from reference TRBV19 and TRBJ1-5, reads DGGITQSPKYLFRKEGQNVTLSCEQNLNHDAMYWYRQDPGQGLRLIYYSQIVNDFQKGDIAEGYSVSREKKESFPLTVTSAQKNPTAFYLCASRQGYQPQHFGDGTRLSIL.